This entry concerns a single T cell receptor (beta chain). These data originate in a study of blood T cell repertoires in COVID-19. About the study: Samples came from the United States, Italy and Spain, spanning acute and convalescent COVID-19. T cells, B-cell-depleted T cells, or PBMCs provided the cDNA or gDNA that served as material.

As handled by the study authors: The assay estimated nucleated cells by amplifying reference gene primers. Using immunoSEQ multiplex PCR, the repertoire was profiled, and TCRdb retains in-frame clones only, with some absent. That table gives V, J and clone size, and the DNA gave D and trimming. The profile shows approximately 300,000 clones, 70% to 90% of them singletons. V lost 0 bases to trimming and J lost 3 bases, with 7 bases between them. Per germline, CDR1 SGHDT and CDR2 YYEEEE. CDR3 length equals 14 residues. This sequence joins TRBV5-6 and TRBJ1-5; D is perhaps TRBD1 (5 bases). The receptor was isolated from a woman in her thirties or forties with acute or convalescent COVID-19. The sequencing sample was made of peripheral blood. CDR3 DNA: TGTGCCAGCAGCTTGGGGGGGGTCAATCAGCCCCAGCATTTT. Translating it yields CASSLGGVNQPQHF.